A single sample gave rise to the 21 T cell receptor beta chains below, sequenced in a study of early stage breast cancer tumors. TCRdb's table, derived via immunoSEQ multiplex PCR, lists solely in-frame clones and lacks some. The sample yields 40,000 to 60,000 clones, roughly 73% seen once. Material: blood. Receptor source: a person aged 40 to 49 with breast cancer.

The chain carries TRBV11-2 and TRBJ2-1; D call uncertain. This CDR3 is built from 13 residues. Germline CDR1 reads SGHAT; CDR2 reads FQNNGV. V gave up 4 bases and J gave up 8 bases, with 12 bases separating them. The CDR3 coding sequence is TGTGCCAGCAGCTCCATAAAAATATATGAGCAGTTCTTC. Amino acid sequence: CASSSIKIYEQFF.

This clone was counted a few times. V usage is TRBV29-1 and J usage is TRBJ2-2; D is perhaps TRBD1 or TRBD2 (6 bases each). Germline-derived CDR1 and CDR2 are SQVTM and ANQGSEA. V was clipped by 6 bases and J by 5 bases, with 10 bases between them. The CDR3 runs 12 residues. The CDR3 region is CSVRGATGELFF. The CDR3 DNA follows: TGCAGCGTGAGGGGGGCAACCGGGGAGCTGTTTTTT.

The chain carries TRBV30 and TRBJ1-2; D is possibly TRBD1 (5 bases). The V gene's germline CDR1 is GTSNPN and CDR2 SVGIG (reference sequence). The CDR3 is 14 residues long. Trimming removed 4 bases from V and 6 bases from J, with 18 bases in between. As DNA, the CDR3 is TGTGCCTGGACTACAGGTCTTGGAGGTGATGGCTACACCTTC. Translating it yields CAWTTGLGGDGYTF.

The sample holds a few counts of this clone. The chain recombines TRBV5-1 with TRBJ2-7, with 7 bases fitting TRBD1. Germline-derived CDR1 and CDR2 are SGHRS and YFSETQ. CDR3 length: 14 residues. The J segment lost 3 bases and the V segment lost 4 bases, leaving 7 bases of the junction unmatched. The CDR3 DNA reads as TGCGCCAGCAGCGCGGACAGGAGCTACTACGAGCAGTACTTC. It translates to CASSADRSYYEQYF.

This chain connects TRBV6-6 to TRBJ2-3; 9 bases map to TRBD2. The germline gives CDR1 MNHNY, CDR2 SVGAGI (reference sequence). Unmatched junction bases numbered 13, after V lost 9 bases and J lost 9 bases. The CDR3 is 14 amino acids. CDR3 sequence: CASKAGGASQTQYF. The CDR3 region has the DNA TGTGCCAGTAAAGCGGGAGGTGCCTCTCAGACGCAGTATTTT.

J is TRBJ2-1 and V is TRBV15; 7 bases match TRBD2. Looked up from germline, CDR1 is LNHNV and CDR2 is YYDKDF (reference sequence). The CDR3 totals 15 residues. V trimming: 4 bases; J trimming: 10 bases; junction bases outside the gene matches: 13. CDR3 sequence: CATSTRDYYLREQFF. Written as DNA, the CDR3 is TGTGCCACCAGCACCAGGGACTATTACCTGAGGGAGCAGTTCTTC.

The rearrangement uses TRBV5-1 and TRBJ2-1, with 8 bases lining up with TRBD2. J was trimmed by 6 bases and V by 3 bases; bases with no gene match: 11. Looked up from germline, CDR1 is SGHRS and CDR2 is YFSETQ. The length of the CDR3 is 16 residues. CDR3 protein: CASSWWIREGPNEQFF. DNA for the CDR3: TGCGCCAGCAGCTGGTGGATACGGGAGGGCCCCAATGAGCAGTTCTTC.

The chain joins TRBV21-1 to TRBJ1-2. TRBV21-1 is a pseudogene segment. The CDR3 is 16 amino acids. This chain's CDR3 is CASSKADRAWGYGYTF. CDR3 sequence (DNA): TGTGCCAGCAGCAAAGCGGATCGGGCTTGGGGCTATGGCTACACCTTC.

V usage is TRBV6-6 and J usage is TRBJ1-1; no definite D call. The V gene lost 6 bases and the J gene lost 0 bases, with 11 bases spanning the gap. The CDR3 contains 14 residues. Germline V gene lookup returns CDR1 MNHNY and CDR2 SVGAGI (reference sequence). The CDR3 loop is CASRLDGLNTEAFF. CDR3 DNA sequence: TGTGCCAGCAGACTGGACGGATTGAACACTGAAGCTTTCTTT.

The CDR3 spells CASSPEWESTDTQYF. CDR3 DNA: TGTGCCAGCTCCCCCGAGTGGGAAAGCACAGATACGCAGTATTTT. The gene calls are TRBV18 and TRBJ2-3; D gene uncertain. The CDR3 contains 15 residues. The germline V gene encodes CDR1 KGHSH and CDR2 LQKENI. Trimming pared 6 bases from V and 0 bases from J, leaving 13 bases between.

The chain recombines TRBV9 with TRBJ2-3; TRBD2 matches 11 bases. V shed 4 bases, J shed 6 bases, and the junction held 13 bases outside the gene matches. Germline values: CDR1 SGDLS, CDR2 YYNGEE. The CDR3 runs to 17 residues. The chain's CDR3 is CASSRDIAGGSGDTQYF. DNA of the CDR3: TGTGCCAGCAGCCGAGATATAGCGGGAGGGTCAGGCGATACGCAGTATTTT.

J is TRBJ2-3 and V is TRBV7-3; unclear D gene. The V end was cut by 0 bases, the J end by 0 bases, with 7 bases between. The germline gives CDR1 SGHTA, CDR2 FQGTGA. The CDR3 contains 15 residues. The CDR3 DNA reads TGTGCCAGCAGCTTAACGGGAACTAGCACAGATACGCAGTATTTT. This sequence encodes CASSLTGTSTDTQYF.

The V call is TRBV19, the J call TRBJ1-2, with 8 bases fitting TRBD1. V was clipped by 1 base and J by 3 bases; unmatched bases: 4. CDR3 length equals 15 residues. The germline CDR1 and CDR2 sequences are LNHDA and SQIVND (reference sequence). The CDR3 region has the DNA TGTGCCAGTAGTATAGTGCAGGGGGCGGACTATGGCTACACCTTC. Its translation: CASSIVQGADYGYTF. The full variable domain, with the rest looked up from reference TRBV19 and TRBJ1-2, is DGGITQSPKYLFRKEGQNVTLSCEQNLNHDAMYWYRQDPGQGLRLIYYSQIVNDFQKGDIAEGYSVSREKKESFPLTVTSAQKNPTAFYLCASSIVQGADYGYTFGSGTRLTVV.

This sequence joins TRBV2 and TRBJ2-7, with D unresolved. The CDR3 sequence is 15 residues long. Trimming took off 6 bases at V and 3 bases at J, with 18 bases between the two ends. CDR1 is SNHLY, CDR2 FYNNEI, per germline. The CDR3 bases are TGTGCCAGCAGCCAGCAACCCGGGCCGTACTACGAGCAGTACTTC. This encodes CASSQQPGPYYEQYF.

This chain links TRBV30 with TRBJ1-4; D unresolved. The CDR3 consists of 13 residues. Germline V CDR1 and CDR2: GTSNPN, SVGIG (reference sequence). Trimming removed 3 bases at V and 4 bases at J, with 9 bases between. CDR3 in amino acids: CAWSGQNNEKLFF. The CDR3 nucleotides are TGTGCCTGGAGCGGGCAGAATAATGAAAAACTGTTTTTT.

V is TRBV15 and J is TRBJ2-5; 10 bases are a match to TRBD2. Trimming cost V 1 base and J 5 bases; bases outside gene matches: 7. The CDR3 length is 16 residues. The germline V gene encodes CDR1 LNHNV and CDR2 YYDKDF (reference sequence). The CDR3 spells CATSRGAGGPWETQYF. The CDR3 region has the DNA TGTGCCACCAGCAGAGGAGCGGGAGGGCCTTGGGAGACCCAGTACTTC.

This clone was observed a handful of times. The V call is TRBV9, the J call TRBJ2-2, with 9 nucleotides matching TRBD2. Germline V gene lookup returns CDR1 SGDLS and CDR2 YYNGEE. This CDR3 region has 18 residues. Trimming took 1 base from V and 1 from J; bases not matched to a gene: 8. CDR3 region: CASSVRAGLAVNTGELFF. Written as DNA, the CDR3 is TGTGCCAGCAGCGTACGGGCGGGACTAGCAGTGAACACCGGGGAGCTGTTTTTT.

This sequence joins TRBV7-2 and TRBJ2-2; TRBD1 agrees at 8 bases. This CDR3 contains 16 residues. V shed 1 base, J shed 5 bases, and the junction held 6 bases outside the gene matches. Germline assignment: CDR1 SGHTA and CDR2 FQGNSA. The DNA of the CDR3 is TGTGCCAGCAGCTTAGGTCAGGGGGCGATAACCGGGGAGCTGTTTTTT. This translates into CASSLGQGAITGELFF. Full variable domain (remainder filled in from reference TRBV7-2 and TRBJ2-2): GAGVSQSPSNKVTEKGKDVELRCDPISGHTALYWYRQSLGQGLEFLIYFQGNSAPDKSGLPSDRFSAERTGGSVSTLTIQRTQQEDSAVYLCASSLGQGAITGELFFGEGSRLTVL.

The rearrangement links TRBV9 to TRBJ2-4; D unclear. This CDR3 comprises 15 residues. Per the germline V gene, CDR1 is SGDLS and CDR2 is YYNGEE. V lost 0 bases to trimming and J lost 8 bases, with 15 bases between them. In DNA form, the CDR3 reads TGTGCCAGCAGCGTAGGCGCGGAACCAAGTCACATTCAGTACTTC. Protein product: CASSVGAEPSHIQYF.

V usage is TRBV2 and J usage is TRBJ2-7; TRBD2 matches at 16 bases. The germline CDR1 and CDR2 sequences are SNHLY and FYNNEI. V gave up 8 bases and J gave up 4 bases; unmatched junction bases: 5. The CDR3 runs 15 residues. CDR3 protein: CASGGLAGGPYEQYF. The CDR3 nucleotides read TGTGCCAGCGGGGGACTAGCGGGAGGGCCGTACGAGCAGTACTTC. Looking up the rest from reference TRBV2 and TRBJ2-7 gives the full variable domain: EPEVTQTPSHQVTQMGQEVILRCVPISNHLYFYWYRQILGQKVEFLVSFYNNEISEKSEIFDDQFSVERPDGSNFTLKIRSTKLEDSAMYFCASGGLAGGPYEQYFGPGTRLTVT.

The chain links TRBV5-6 to TRBJ2-1; D may be TRBD2 (6 bases). CDR1 is SGHDT, CDR2 YYEEEE, per germline. Deletions cut 0 bases from V and 6 bases from J, with 16 bases between. This CDR3 is built from 16 residues. The CDR3 region is CASSLVGRRTGNEQFF. The CDR3 DNA reads as TGTGCCAGCAGCTTGGTGGGGAGGAGGACGGGCAATGAGCAGTTCTTC.